The rows below give T cell receptor beta chains drawn from one sample of a study of CXCR3-negative and CXCR3-positive naive CD8 T cells. TCRdb derives one entry per CDR3 protein from the 5' RACE reads, leaving out DNA. Its table records about 66,000 distinct CDR3 sequences. Sample: naive CXCR3- CD8+ T cells from blood. The receptors were gathered from a human donor in good health. Some clones in this sample may be carry-over from other donors' samples. Both conserved end residues are part of each CDR3. Size tells how often a clone was seen (once, few, many) or the class of an expanded clone, and some rows leave it out.

TRBJ1-5 | - | TRBV2 | CASRRTEDNNQPQHF
TRBJ2-7 | - | TRBV5-1 | CASSRTGTGWNEQYF
TRBJ2-7 | - | TRBV5-1 | CASSLGDRTYEQYF
TRBJ1-1 | - | TRBV29-1 | CSVDLYTEAFF
TRBJ1-1 | - | TRBV30 | CAWSTGTGDTEAFF
TRBJ1-1 | medium-sized | TRBV19 | CASKRGRNTEAFF
TRBJ2-7 | - | TRBV6-2/TRBV6-3 | CASSSAPAYEQYF
TRBJ2-1 | - | TRBV29-1 | CSVVWLATFYEQFF
TRBJ2-2 | - | TRBV27 | CASSLSGANTGELFF
TRBJ2-3 | - | TRBV19 | CASSWTSPTDTQYF
TRBJ2-3 | - | TRBV6-6 | CASSYSRATDTQYF
TRBJ2-7 | - | TRBV7-9 | CASSDRDRSYEQYF
TRBJ2-7 | - | TRBV20-1 | CSARGERPPYEQYF
TRBJ2-2 | - | TRBV7-9 | CASSPGLAGTNTGELFF
TRBJ1-6 | - | TRBV14 | CASSQEMYSFNSPLHF
TRBJ2-1 | - | TRBV25-1 | CASSEFPGPTYNEQFF
TRBJ2-7 | - | TRBV20-1 | CSAREPRAIHPYEQYF
TRBJ2-5 | - | TRBV14 | CASSQDGQETQYF